These 9 T cell receptor beta chains came from one sample sequenced in a study of T cell responses to AZD1222 COVID-19 vaccine. Generated by immunoSEQ multiplex PCR, the TCRdb table keeps only in-frame clones and is missing some. The sample has about 150,000 clones; 90% are singletons. Sample: peripheral blood, taken on day 0 of AZD1222 vaccination. All receptors come from an adult in good health.

The chain links TRBV2 to TRBJ1-1; TRBD1 might be the D (6 bases). The CDR3 loop spans 14 amino acids. Germline CDR1 and CDR2: SNHLY and FYNNEI. Between the trimmed V and J ends, which lost 6 bases and 3 bases, there was a span of 14 bases. This CDR3 is CASSLDRFYTEAFF. Written as DNA, the CDR3 is TGTGCCAGCAGCCTCGACAGGTTCTACACTGAAGCTTTCTTT.

The chain uses TRBV7-2 and TRBJ1-5; 9 bases are shared with TRBD1. The V and J ends lost 6 bases and 5 bases, in that order; junction bases with no gene match: 8. The CDR3 extends over 15 amino acids. The germline CDR1 and CDR2 sequences are SGHTA and FQGNSA. CDR3 bases: TGTGCCAGCAGGAAGGACAGGGGAGGGGATCAGCCCCAGCATTTT. The encoded protein is CASRKDRGGDQPQHF. The full variable domain, completed using reference TRBV7-2 and TRBJ1-5, is GAGVSQSPSNKVTEKGKDVELRCDPISGHTALYWYRQSLGQGLEFLIYFQGNSAPDKSGLPSDRFSAERTGGSVSTLTIQRTQQEDSAVYLCASRKDRGGDQPQHFGDGTRLSIL.

The chain combines TRBV20-1 with TRBJ2-6; TRBD1 matches 9 bases. The germline V gene encodes CDR1 DFQATT and CDR2 SNEGSKA (reference sequence). There are 17 residues in the CDR3. V lost 3 bases, J lost 0 bases, and 6 bases stayed unmatched. The CDR3 region has the DNA TGCAGTGCTAGTCCGGGACAGGGTAACTCTGGGGCCAACGTCCTGACTTTC. Its translation is CSASPGQGNSGANVLTF.

The V and J genes are TRBV2 and TRBJ2-3; the D gene is possibly TRBD2 (6 bases). The ends were cut back, 6 bases at V and 6 bases at J, with 16 bases in the middle. Germline CDR1 and CDR2: SNHLY and FYNNEI. This CDR3 is built from 14 residues. The CDR3 nucleotides are TGTGCCAGCAGCCGGGACTTAAACAGGGATACGCAGTATTTT. Its protein product is CASSRDLNRDTQYF.

The gene calls are TRBV7-6 and TRBJ1-1, with 9 bases matching TRBD1. Germline-derived CDR1 and CDR2 are SGHVS and FNYEAQ. Germline trimming cut 0 bases from V and 4 bases from J; bases unmatched to any gene: 6. This CDR3 spans 16 amino acids. This CDR3 reads CASSLAPGQGGTEAFF. The CDR3 DNA reads TGTGCCAGCAGCTTAGCTCCGGGACAGGGCGGCACTGAAGCTTTCTTT.

CDR3 region: CSARGQETQYF. The CDR3 DNA sequence: TGCAGTGCCAGGGGGCAAGAGACCCAGTACTTC. The rearrangement uses TRBV20-1 and TRBJ2-5, with TRBD1 matching 7 bases. The CDR3 contains 11 residues. The J segment lost 2 bases and the V segment lost 6 bases, leaving 0 bases of the junction unmatched. From germline, CDR1 is DFQATT and CDR2 SNEGSKA (reference sequence).

This clone has a single count. The rearrangement joins TRBV2 to TRBJ2-1; D is undetermined. The CDR3 spans 15 residues. Germline V gene sequence: CDR1 SNHLY, CDR2 FYNNEI. Trimming removed 2 bases from V and 1 base from J, with 9 bases in between. This CDR3 reads CASSELTKSYNEQFF. The CDR3 bases are TGTGCCAGCAGTGAATTAACAAAATCCTACAATGAGCAGTTCTTC.

CDR3 amino acids: CASSDPRAGYTF. CDR3 DNA sequence: TGTGCCAGCAGTGACCCACGGGCTGGCTACACCTTC. The V and J genes are TRBV6-4 and TRBJ1-2; D not resolved. The CDR3 is 12 amino acids. The germline V gene has CDR1 MRHNA and CDR2 SNTAGT. The V gene lost 2 bases and the J gene lost 7 bases, with 8 bases spanning the gap.

The chain has TRBV7-2 and TRBJ2-7; D may be TRBD1 (5 bases). Trimming removed 2 bases at V and 1 base at J, with 18 bases between. The CDR3 has 17 amino acids. CDR1 and CDR2 from the germline V gene are SGHTA and FQGNSA. CDR3 sequence reads: CASSLFGPTVHSYEQYF. In DNA, the CDR3 is TGTGCCAGCAGCTTATTCGGCCCGACAGTCCATTCCTACGAGCAGTACTTC.